This TCR beta chain was found in a study of T cell responses to AZD1222 COVID-19 vaccine. Profiled with immunoSEQ multiplex PCR; TCRdb holds only in-frame clones, not every one. The sample records approximately 150,000 clones, roughly 94% being singletons. Germline values: CDR1 MGHDK, CDR2 SYGVNS. The CDR3 contains 17 residues. V lost 4 bases and J lost 1; bases outside the gene matches: 7. This clone was counted once. The antigen is unknown. Findings of the study overall: Possibly, clonal diversity was underestimated; donors were largely white British and included more females. An increase in Spike-specific TCR breadth and depth was observed after two AZD1222 doses. Without day 14 samples, only post-peak T cell repertoires were studied.

This specimen was peripheral blood, taken 28 days after the second AZD1222 dose. The clonotype comes from an adult who received the AZD1222 COVID-19 vaccine. V gene TRBV25-1 combines with J gene TRBJ2-2; TRBD2 aligns across 9 bases. In nucleotides, the CDR3 is TGTGCCAGCAGTGCCCCACAGCGGGAGGTGAACACCGGGGAGCTGTTTTTT. Residues: CASSAPQREVNTGELFF. Filled out from reference TRBV25-1 and TRBJ2-2, the complete variable domain reads EADIYQTPRYLVIGTGKKITLECSQTMGHDKMYWYQQDPGMELHLIHYSYGVNSTEKGDLSSESTVSRIRTEHFPLTLESARPSHTSQYLCASSAPQREVNTGELFFGEGSRLTVL.